The clone carrying this T cell receptor beta chain was recorded a few times. Its antigen is still unknown. This sample was included in a study of T-cell memory formation after mild COVID-19. Study-wide results and caveats: Clones that contracted from day 15 to 85 had balanced CD4/CD8; later expanders were CD4+ biased.

TCRdb used MiXCR to reprocess the 5' RACE reads, holding one entry per CDR3 protein. This table has under 300,000 distinct CDR3 sequences, approximately 9% appearing once. The CDR3 covers 17 residues. V dropped 0 bases and J dropped 0 bases, with 15 bases sitting between them. CDR1 SGHAT and CDR2 FQNNGV come from the germline V gene. Sequencing was carried out using PBMCs or a T cell subset sorted from them (not recorded which). This sequence joins TRBV11-2 and TRBJ2-7; D is ambiguous. This clonotype originated in a man aged 18 to 29 who had mild COVID-19 (a few samples of this study predate the infection). Cell type and time point are not known. CDR3 sequence: CASSLDVYGPSSYEQYV. CDR3 coding DNA: TGTGCCAGCAGCTTAGACGTTTATGGACCCAGCTCCTACGAGCAGTACGTC.